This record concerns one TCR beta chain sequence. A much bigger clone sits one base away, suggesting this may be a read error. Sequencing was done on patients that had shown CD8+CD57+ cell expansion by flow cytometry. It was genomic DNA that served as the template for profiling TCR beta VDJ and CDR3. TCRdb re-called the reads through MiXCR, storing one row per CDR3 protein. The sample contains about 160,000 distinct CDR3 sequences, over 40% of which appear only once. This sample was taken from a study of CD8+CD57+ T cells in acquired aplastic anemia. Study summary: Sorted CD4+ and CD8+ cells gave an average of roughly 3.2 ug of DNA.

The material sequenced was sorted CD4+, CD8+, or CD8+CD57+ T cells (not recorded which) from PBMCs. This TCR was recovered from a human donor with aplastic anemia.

Here the CDR3 DNA reads TGTGCCAGCAGCTTAGTAATGGGGGAGCCTAGGACTGAAGCTTTCTTT. Its translation: CASSLVMGEPRTEAFF. The V call is TRBV11-2, the J call TRBJ1-1; the D gene is possibly TRBD1 (5 bases). Germline CDR1 SGHAT, CDR2 FQNNGV. V gave up 1 base and J gave up 5 bases, with 17 bases separating them. The CDR3 spans 16 residues. Using reference TRBV11-2 and TRBJ1-1 for the parts outside the CDR3, the full variable domain is EAGVAQSPRYKIIEKRQSVAFWCNPISGHATLYWYQQILGQGPKLLIQFQNNGVVDDSQLPKDRFSAERLKGVDSTLKIQPAKLEDSAVYLCASSLVMGEPRTEAFFGQGTRLTVV.